This entry lists 4 T cell receptor beta chains sequenced from one sample in a study of blood T cell repertoires in COVID-19. Repertoires were generated with immunoSEQ multiplex PCR, while TCRdb's copy carries only in-frame clones and drops some. In the table there are 50,000 to 70,000 clones, approximately 80% of which are singletons. Material: peripheral blood. The source of these receptors is a woman between 55 and 75 years old with acute or convalescent COVID-19.

This clone was found many times. The genes are TRBV9 and TRBJ2-7; no definite D call. This CDR3 contains 14 residues. Trimming left V 4 bases short and J 6 bases short, with 17 bases between. The germline CDR1 and CDR2 sequences are SGDLS and YYNGEE. The CDR3 spells CASSPPRVPLEQYF. In nucleotides, the CDR3 is TGTGCCAGCAGCCCCCCCCGGGTTCCTCTCGAGCAGTACTTC. Full variable domain (rest looked up from reference TRBV9 and TRBJ2-7): DSGVTQTPKHLITATGQRVTLRCSPRSGDLSVYWYQQSLDQGLQFLIQYYNGEERAKGNILERFSAQQFPDLHSELNLSSLELGDSALYFCASSPPRVPLEQYFGPGTRLTVT.

The table lists this clone with a few counts. The chain is built from TRBV10-3 and TRBJ1-2; D may be TRBD1 (5 bases). The CDR3 runs to 12 residues. V gave up 4 bases and J gave up 5 bases, with 8 bases separating them. Germline V CDR1 and CDR2: ENHRY, SYGVKD. CDR3 coding DNA: TGTGCCATCAGTGGGGGACTTTATGGCTACACCTTC. Protein product: CAISGGLYGYTF.

The chain links TRBV19 to TRBJ1-1, with D unresolved. Germline V gene data show CDR1 as LNHDA and CDR2 as SQIVND (reference sequence). The V gene lost 1 base and the J gene lost 2 bases, with 8 bases spanning the gap. The CDR3 covers 14 residues. The CDR3 region is CASSIVSGNTEAFF. CDR3 sequence (DNA): TGTGCCAGTAGTATAGTGTCGGGAAACACTGAAGCTTTCTTT.

V is TRBV7-9 and J is TRBJ2-2, with D possibly being TRBD1 (6 bases). V lost 2 bases, J lost 5 bases, and 9 bases lay in between. The length of the CDR3 is 14 residues. Per germline, CDR1 SEHNR and CDR2 FQNEAQ (reference sequence). Written as DNA, the CDR3 is TGTGCCAGCAGCTTACAGGGGTCTACCGGGGAGCTGTTTTTT. It is translated as CASSLQGSTGELFF. The full variable domain, its missing parts supplied by reference TRBV7-9 and TRBJ2-2, is DTGVSQNPRHKITKRGQNVTFRCDPISEHNRLYWYRQTLGQGPEFLTYFQNEAQLEKSRLLSDRFSAERPKGSFSTLEIQRTEQGDSAMYLCASSLQGSTGELFFGEGSRLTVL.